Following are 29 T cell receptor beta chains from one sample sequenced in a study of blood T cell repertoires in COVID-19. This table comes from immunoSEQ multiplex PCR, and its TCRdb copy is limited to in-frame clones, with some not included. This sample has more than 110,000 clones, with about three quarters found just once. What was sequenced was peripheral blood. These receptors were taken from a man older than 75 with acute or convalescent COVID-19.

This clone came up a few times. The chain has TRBV18 and TRBJ1-6; a weak D match, TRBD1 (5 bases). The germline CDR1 and CDR2 sequences are KGHSH and LQKENI. V lost 3 bases and J lost 7, with 13 bases in between. The CDR3 loop spans 15 amino acids. The CDR3 nucleotides are TGTGCCAGCTCACCGGTACAGGCGATGAATTCACCCCTCCACTTT. This codes for CASSPVQAMNSPLHF.

The rearrangement uses TRBV4-1 and TRBJ2-6, with no clear D. CDR3 size: 15 residues. V dropped 0 bases and J dropped 1 base, with 4 bases sitting between them. Looked up from germline, CDR1 is MGHRA and CDR2 is YSYEKL. The CDR3 DNA sequence: TGCGCCAGCAGCCAAGAGAGGTCTGGGGCCAACGTCCTGACTTTC. Amino acids: CASSQERSGANVLTF.

This clone was observed a handful of times. The chain couples TRBV7-9 to TRBJ1-2; weak D call: TRBD1 (5 bases). The germline gives CDR1 SEHNR, CDR2 FQNEAQ (reference sequence). The V end was cut by 3 bases, the J end by 1 base, with 9 bases between. The CDR3 covers 14 residues. The CDR3 region is CASSLDGGNYGYTF. The CDR3 region has the DNA TGTGCCAGCAGCTTGGACGGGGGTAACTATGGCTACACCTTC.

The chain combines TRBV6-2 or TRBV6-3 with TRBJ1-1; D remains ambiguous. Germline V gene lookup returns CDR1 MNHEY and CDR2 SVGEGT. Trimming took off 2 bases at V and 4 bases at J, with 14 bases between the two ends. This CDR3 region has 15 residues. The CDR3 region has the DNA TGTGCCAGCAGTTACCCGTTTAGAGGGATCACTGAAGCTTTCTTT. This encodes CASSYPFRGITEAFF.

The rearrangement links TRBV4-3 to TRBJ1-2; no firm D call. This CDR3 comprises 15 residues. Trimming took 0 bases from V and 4 from J, leaving 12 bases between them. The germline V gene encodes CDR1 LGHNA and CDR2 YSLEER. CDR3 nucleotides: TGCGCCAGCAGCCAAGAGAGGGCCTACTCCTATGGCTACACCTTC. Amino acids: CASSQERAYSYGYTF.

V and J are TRBV11-1 and TRBJ2-1; 7 positions match TRBD1. V was clipped by 5 bases and J by 4 bases; unmatched bases: 5. Germline V gives CDR1 SGHAT, CDR2 FQDESV (reference sequence). This CDR3 spans 14 amino acids. The CDR3 spells CASSAQGSYNEQFF. CDR3 bases: TGTGCCAGCAGCGCACAGGGGTCGTACAATGAGCAGTTCTTC.

In this sample, this clone turned up many times. The gene calls are TRBV6-6 and TRBJ1-1; D perhaps matches TRBD1 (5 bases). The CDR3 length is 14 residues. Germline V gene sequence: CDR1 MNHNY, CDR2 SVGAGI (reference sequence). V lost 7 bases and J lost 1, with 13 bases in between. DNA for the CDR3: TGTGCCAGCATTATCGACAGATCGAACACTGAAGCTTTCTTT. Translated: CASIIDRSNTEAFF.

The genes are TRBV12-3 or TRBV12-4 and TRBJ2-5; D uncertain. Trimming shortened V by 1 base and J by 4 bases, and 4 bases separated the two germline ends. This CDR3 region has 12 residues. CDR3 bases: TGTGCCAGCAGTTTAGTGCGAGAGACCCAGTACTTC. It encodes CASSLVRETQYF.

The gene calls are TRBV4-2 and TRBJ1-3; D gene ambiguous. CDR3 size: 20 residues. Trimming took 2 bases from V and 0 from J, leaving 23 bases between them. Germline CDR1 is LGHNA and CDR2 is YNFKEQ. In nucleotides, the CDR3 is TGTGCCAGCAGCCAACCAGAGCGTGGACTCCCGAGCCCCTCTGGAAACACCATATATTTT. It codes for CASSQPERGLPSPSGNTIYF.

The V gene is TRBV27, the J gene TRBJ2-7; tentative D call: TRBD2 (6 bases). Trimming cost V 3 bases and J 4 bases, with 10 bases left between them. The germline gives CDR1 MNHEY, CDR2 SMNVEV (reference sequence). The CDR3 spans 13 residues. The CDR3 coding sequence is TGTGCCAGCAGTTTTTCGGGGACTTACGAGCAGTACTTC. Protein product: CASSFSGTYEQYF.

The chain joins TRBV27 to TRBJ2-3; 10 bases fit TRBD2. The CDR3 sequence is 15 residues long. The germline V gene has CDR1 MNHEY and CDR2 SMNVEV (reference sequence). The ends lost 5 bases at V and 3 bases at J; junction bases unmatched: 5. DNA of the CDR3: TGTGCCAGCAGTACACTAGCGGGGAGGACAGATACGCAGTATTTT. It codes for CASSTLAGRTDTQYF.

The V gene is TRBV7-2, the J gene TRBJ1-3; 7 nucleotides line up with TRBD1. Germline V CDR1 and CDR2: SGHTA, FQGNSA. The length of the CDR3 is 16 residues. J was trimmed by 1 base and V by 4 bases; bases with no gene match: 7. For the CDR3, the DNA is TGTGCCAGCAGCTCGGGACAGATCGGGTCTGGAAACACCATATATTTT. Translated: CASSSGQIGSGNTIYF.

The chain combines TRBV5-4 with TRBJ2-5, with unresolved D. The CDR3 has 13 residues. CDR1 SGHNT and CDR2 YYREEE come from the germline V gene (reference sequence). The V gene lost 3 bases and the J gene lost 2 bases, with 8 bases spanning the gap. The CDR3 nucleotides read TGTGCCAGCAGCTCCCTAGTTCAAGAGACCCAGTACTTC. Its translation is CASSSLVQETQYF.

The chain joins TRBV15 to TRBJ2-7; 7 positions agree with TRBD1. There are 15 residues in the CDR3. J was trimmed by 0 bases and V by 1 base; bases with no gene match: 3. From germline, CDR1 is LNHNV and CDR2 YYDKDF (reference sequence). This CDR3 is CATSRGDRSSYEQYF. CDR3 nucleotide sequence: TGTGCCACCAGCAGAGGGGACAGAAGCTCCTACGAGCAGTACTTC.

The rearrangement links TRBV4-3 to TRBJ1-1, with a possible D match to TRBD1 (6 bases). CDR1 and CDR2 from the germline V gene are LGHNA and YSLEER. Trimming shortened V by 3 bases and J by 1 base, and 12 bases separated the two germline ends. This CDR3 is built from 15 residues. CDR3 sequence reads: CASSQGQTKNTEAFF. The CDR3 nucleotides are TGCGCCAGCAGCCAGGGACAAACCAAGAACACTGAAGCTTTCTTT.

This rearrangement joins TRBV6-2 or TRBV6-3 to TRBJ1-2; no clear D. The CDR3 has 15 residues. The V end lost 0 bases, the J end lost 2 bases, and 10 bases lay between the germline ends. The germline V gene has CDR1 MNHEY and CDR2 SVGEGT. Here the CDR3 DNA reads TGTGCCAGCAGTTACTCGGTCGGAGGGAACTATGGCTACACCTTC. Its translation is CASSYSVGGNYGYTF.

V usage is TRBV28 and J usage is TRBJ1-1, with a tentative D call TRBD1 (5 bases). CDR1 MDHEN and CDR2 SYDVKM come from the germline V gene. V lost 6 bases, J lost 1 base, and 12 bases lay in between. The length of the CDR3 is 14 residues. CDR3 protein: CASRPHTGNTEAFF. The CDR3 region has the DNA TGTGCCAGCAGACCGCATACAGGGAACACTGAAGCTTTCTTT. Drawing the rest from reference TRBV28 and TRBJ1-1, the complete variable domain is DVKVTQSSRYLVKRTGEKVFLECVQDMDHENMFWYRQDPGLGLRLIYFSYDVKMKEKGDIPEGYSVSREKKERFSLILESASTNQTSMYLCASRPHTGNTEAFFGQGTRLTVV.

This clone was picked up a small number of times. This rearrangement joins TRBV27 to TRBJ2-1; D unclear. Trimming stripped 6 bases from V and 2 bases from J, with 8 bases between. Germline assignment: CDR1 MNHEY and CDR2 SMNVEV (reference sequence). CDR3 length: 13 residues. CDR3 in amino acids: CASRAGPYNEQFF. CDR3 coding DNA: TGTGCCAGCAGGGCTGGGCCCTACAATGAGCAGTTCTTC.

The chain employs TRBV2 and TRBJ2-2; 7 bases align to TRBD1. CDR1 SNHLY and CDR2 FYNNEI come from the germline V gene. V dropped 7 bases and J dropped 1; count of bases not matched to a gene: 3. This CDR3 has 14 amino acids. The CDR3 loop reads CASIAGGNTGELFF. CDR3 coding DNA: TGTGCCAGCATCGCAGGGGGGAACACCGGGGAGCTGTTTTTT.

The chain couples TRBV5-4 to TRBJ1-5, with D tentatively TRBD1 (6 bases). The CDR3 runs to 14 residues. The germline V gene has CDR1 SGHNT and CDR2 YYREEE (reference sequence). The V gene lost 4 bases and the J gene lost 7 bases, with 15 bases spanning the gap. CDR3 sequence: CASSLQGRGQPQHF. CDR3 nucleotide sequence: TGTGCCAGCAGCCTACAGGGTAGGGGACAGCCCCAGCATTTT.

This sequence joins TRBV27 and TRBJ1-2, with D maybe TRBD1 (5 bases). CDR3 length: 13 residues. Per the germline V gene, CDR1 is MNHEY and CDR2 is SMNVEV (reference sequence). Trimming pared 5 bases from V and 5 bases from J, leaving 12 bases between. CDR3 residues: CASSPQTAYGYTF. CDR3 nucleotide sequence: TGTGCCAGCAGTCCTCAGACAGCGTATGGCTACACCTTC.

The rearrangement links TRBV2 to TRBJ2-7, with 11 bases that match TRBD1. V lost 3 bases to trimming and J lost 6 bases; unmatched junction nucleotides: 7. CDR1 and CDR2 from the germline V gene are SNHLY and FYNNEI. CDR3 length: 15 residues. The CDR3 DNA reads as TGTGCCAGCAGTGAGTGGACAGGGGGCGCGGGCGAGCAGTACTTC. It specifies CASSEWTGGAGEQYF.

DNA for the CDR3: TGTGCCACCAGTCCGACAGGGTACATCTCTGGGGCCAACGTCCTGACTTTC. The encoded protein is CATSPTGYISGANVLTF. V gene TRBV24-1 combines with J gene TRBJ2-6; the match to TRBD1 covers 7 bases. Per germline, CDR1 KGHDR and CDR2 SFDVKD. This CDR3 spans 17 amino acids. Germline trimming cut 6 bases from V and 0 bases from J; bases unmatched to any gene: 7.

This clone has a single count. This chain connects TRBV19 to TRBJ1-5; D gene uncertain. This CDR3 region has 12 residues. V gave up 4 bases and J gave up 10 bases, with 11 bases separating them. CDR1 is LNHDA and CDR2 is SQIVND in the germline V gene (reference sequence). CDR3 bases: TGTGCCAGTAGTACCCTACCGGGACCCCAGCATTTT. This gives the protein CASSTLPGPQHF. The full variable domain, its missing parts supplied by reference TRBV19 and TRBJ1-5, is DGGITQSPKYLFRKEGQNVTLSCEQNLNHDAMYWYRQDPGQGLRLIYYSQIVNDFQKGDIAEGYSVSREKKESFPLTVTSAQKNPTAFYLCASSTLPGPQHFGDGTRLSIL.

The rearrangement uses TRBV6-6 and TRBJ2-4, with D possibly TRBD1 on 6 matching bases. Trimming removed 0 bases at V and 6 bases at J, with 9 bases between. The CDR3 is 14 residues long. Germline assignment: CDR1 MNHNY and CDR2 SVGAGI (reference sequence). CDR3 bases: TGTGCCAGCAGTTACTCAAGACAGGCAAACATTCAGTACTTC. Translation gives CASSYSRQANIQYF.

The chain has TRBV4-2 and TRBJ1-5; 8 bases align to TRBD1. The CDR3 sequence is 16 residues long. Losses at the gene ends were 4 bases for V and 2 bases for J; bases not matched to a gene: 7. From germline, CDR1 is LGHNA and CDR2 YNFKEQ. In DNA, the CDR3 is TGTGCCAGCAGCCCATCGACAGGGGATCGCAATCAGCCCCAGCATTTT. It yields the protein CASSPSTGDRNQPQHF.

The chain has TRBV25-1 and TRBJ1-1; 8 nucleotides match TRBD1. Germline values: CDR1 MGHDK, CDR2 SYGVNS. CDR3 length: 15 residues. The V and J ends lost 2 bases and 1 base, in that order; junction bases with no gene match: 3. CDR3 in DNA: TGTGCCAGCAGTGAAACCGGGACAGGGAACACTGAAGCTTTCTTT. Its translation is CASSETGTGNTEAFF. Full variable domain (outside the CDR3, taken from reference TRBV25-1 and TRBJ1-1): EADIYQTPRYLVIGTGKKITLECSQTMGHDKMYWYQQDPGMELHLIHYSYGVNSTEKGDLSSESTVSRIRTEHFPLTLESARPSHTSQYLCASSETGTGNTEAFFGQGTRLTVV.

This clone was seen only once. The chain uses TRBV7-2 and TRBJ1-5; D not resolved. This CDR3 is built from 14 residues. The V end lost 7 bases, the J end lost 6 bases, and 16 bases lay between the germline ends. The germline V gene has CDR1 SGHTA and CDR2 FQGNSA. CDR3 nucleotide sequence: TGTGCCAGCACCTCCGAAGGAGGTGGTCAGCCCCAGCATTTT. This translates into CASTSEGGGQPQHF.

In its sample, this clone was seen once. The chain has TRBV29-1 and TRBJ1-2; a possible D gene is TRBD1 (5 bases). V gave up 5 bases and J gave up 3 bases, with 13 bases separating them. Germline CDR1 SQVTM, CDR2 ANQGSEA. This CDR3 comprises 13 residues. CDR3 loop: CSVFAPGDYGYTF. CDR3 DNA: TGCAGCGTTTTTGCCCCGGGGGACTATGGCTACACCTTC. Using reference TRBV29-1 and TRBJ1-2 for the parts outside the CDR3, the full variable domain is SAVISQKPSRDICQRGTSLTIQCQVDSQVTMMFWYRQQPGQSLTLIATANQGSEATYESGFVIDKFPISRPNLTFSTLTVSNMSPEDSSIYLCSVFAPGDYGYTFGSGTRLTVV.